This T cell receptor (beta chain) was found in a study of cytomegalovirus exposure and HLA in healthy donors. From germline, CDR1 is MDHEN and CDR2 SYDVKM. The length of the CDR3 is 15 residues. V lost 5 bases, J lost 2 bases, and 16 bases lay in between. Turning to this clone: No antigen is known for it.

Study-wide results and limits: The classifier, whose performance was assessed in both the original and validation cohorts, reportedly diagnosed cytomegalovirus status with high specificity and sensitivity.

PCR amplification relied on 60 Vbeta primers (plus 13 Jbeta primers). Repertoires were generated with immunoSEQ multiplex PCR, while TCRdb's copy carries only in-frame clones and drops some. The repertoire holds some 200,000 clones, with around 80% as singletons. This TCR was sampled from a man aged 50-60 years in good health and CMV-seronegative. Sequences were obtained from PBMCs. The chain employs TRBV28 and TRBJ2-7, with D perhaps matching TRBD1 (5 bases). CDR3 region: CASSTQGSPPYEQYF. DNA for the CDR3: TGTGCCAGCAGTACGCAGGGATCCCCCCCCTACGAGCAGTACTTC.